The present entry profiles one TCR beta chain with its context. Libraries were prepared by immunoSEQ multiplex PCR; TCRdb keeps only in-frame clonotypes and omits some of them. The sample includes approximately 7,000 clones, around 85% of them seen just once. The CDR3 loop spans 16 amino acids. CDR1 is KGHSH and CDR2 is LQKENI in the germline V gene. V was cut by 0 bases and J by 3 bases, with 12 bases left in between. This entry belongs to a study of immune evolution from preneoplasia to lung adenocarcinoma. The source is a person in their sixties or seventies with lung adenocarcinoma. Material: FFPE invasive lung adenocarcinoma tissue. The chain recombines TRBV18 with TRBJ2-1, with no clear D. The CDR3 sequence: CASSPPSRKDYNEQFF. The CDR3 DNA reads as TGTGCCAGCTCACCACCCTCGAGGAAGGACTACAATGAGCAGTTCTTC.